These 27 T cell receptor beta chains share one sample of origin, sequenced in a study of cytomegalovirus exposure and HLA in healthy donors. Sequencing was performed with immunoSEQ multiplex PCR; in TCRdb, only in-frame clones are kept and a portion is missing. The repertoire includes around 300,000 clones, 88% of them detected once, and approximately 0.96% sits in the top ten. The sequencing input was PBMCs. These receptors came from a man aged 25 to 40 in good health and CMV-seronegative.

Notes on this clone: Other nucleotide sequences from this sample produce the same CDR3. The rearrangement links TRBV12-5 to TRBJ2-4, with D possibly being TRBD1 (5 bases). V lost 6 bases to trimming and J lost 1 base, with 10 bases between them. This CDR3 has 14 residues. Germline V gene lookup returns CDR1 LGHNT and CDR2 FRNRAP. CDR3 sequence reads: CASGLSGAKNIQYF. CDR3 nucleotide sequence: TGTGCTAGTGGCCTATCAGGGGCCAAAAACATTCAGTACTTC.

The chain is built from TRBV29-1 and TRBJ2-1; D may be TRBD1 (6 bases). V gave up 0 bases and J gave up 4 bases, with 10 bases separating them. The CDR3 has 14 residues. Germline CDR1 reads SQVTM; CDR2 reads ANQGSEA. CDR3 DNA: TGCAGCGTTGAAGAGGGGGCCAAATACAATGAGCAGTTCTTC. Translating gives CSVEEGAKYNEQFF.

The rearrangement uses TRBV6-5 and TRBJ1-2; 7 positions match TRBD1. The CDR3 has 15 amino acids. With 8 bases clipped from V and 0 bases from J, the junction kept 9 bases outside the gene matches. CDR1 and CDR2 (germline): MNHEY, SVGAGI. The CDR3 spells CASRLTGTANYGYTF. The CDR3 bases are TGTGCCAGCCGCCTCACCGGGACAGCTAACTATGGCTACACCTTC.

The chain links TRBV19 to TRBJ1-1, with D maybe TRBD1 (5 bases). V shed 4 bases and J shed 3 bases, with 6 bases lying between them. CDR1 is LNHDA and CDR2 is SQIVND in the germline V gene (reference sequence). The CDR3 has 12 amino acids. The CDR3 here is CASSRGDTEAFF. The CDR3, as DNA: TGTGCCAGTAGTAGGGGGGACACTGAAGCTTTCTTT.

The chain combines TRBV7-9 with TRBJ2-4; D remains ambiguous. Looked up from germline, CDR1 is SEHNR and CDR2 is FQNEAQ (reference sequence). CDR3 size: 11 residues. V dropped 4 bases and J dropped 10 bases, with 8 bases sitting between them. The CDR3 spells CASSSPEIQYF. In DNA form, the CDR3 reads TGTGCCAGCAGCTCTCCCGAGATTCAGTACTTC.

The J gene is TRBJ2-1, the V gene TRBV27, with a possible D match to TRBD2 (6 bases). The CDR3 sequence is 14 residues long. Between the trimmed V and J ends, which lost 0 bases and 8 bases, there was a span of 11 bases. The germline CDR1 and CDR2 sequences are MNHEY and SMNVEV (reference sequence). The CDR3 sequence is CASSLSTSPDEQFF. In DNA, the CDR3 is TGTGCCAGCAGTTTATCAACTAGCCCTGATGAGCAGTTCTTC.

The chain recombines TRBV10-3 with TRBJ2-3; 9 nucleotides match TRBD1. From germline, CDR1 is ENHRY and CDR2 SYGVKD. The junction had 6 bases not matched to a gene; V was cut back by 6 bases and J by 5 bases. There are 14 residues in the CDR3. The DNA of the CDR3 is TGTGCCATCAGGGGAACAGGGGGCGAAGATACGCAGTATTTT. It translates to CAIRGTGGEDTQYF.

In its sample, this clone was seen once. The gene calls are TRBV5-5 and TRBJ1-1; TRBD1 matches 7 bases. From germline, CDR1 is SGHKS and CDR2 YYEKEE (reference sequence). With V trimmed by 4 bases and J by 4 bases, 10 bases remained unmatched. This CDR3 spans 15 amino acids. CDR3 loop: CASSARDSSSTEAFF. DNA for the CDR3: TGTGCCAGCAGCGCACGGGACAGTTCCAGCACTGAAGCTTTCTTT.

In this sample, this clone turned up a few times. V gene TRBV7-9 combines with J gene TRBJ2-7; D possibly corresponds to TRBD1 (7 bases). The CDR3 spans 12 residues. The V gene's germline CDR1 is SEHNR and CDR2 FQNEAQ (reference sequence). V was pared by 5 bases and J by 13 bases, with 18 bases between. The CDR3 region is CASSPLTGRHYF. DNA for the CDR3: TGTGCCAGCAGCCCCCTGACAGGGAGGCATTACTTC.

The rearrangement joins TRBV6-5 to TRBJ2-2, with a weak D call TRBD1 (6 bases). The V end was cut by 10 bases, the J end by 3 bases, with 18 bases between. From germline, CDR1 is MNHEY and CDR2 SVGAGI. The CDR3 is 15 residues long. In DNA, the CDR3 is TGTGCCACCTCCCGAGGCAGGGGCGACACCGGGGAGCTGTTTTTT. As protein: CATSRGRGDTGELFF.

V usage is TRBV5-1 and J usage is TRBJ2-1; 11 bases are shared with TRBD2. The trim removed 3 bases at V and 5 bases at J, leaving 4 bases unmatched. This CDR3 has 15 amino acids. Germline assignment: CDR1 SGHRS and CDR2 YFSETQ. DNA for the CDR3: TGCGCCAGCAGCTGGTCGGGACTAGCGGACAATGAGCAGTTCTTC. This translates into CASSWSGLADNEQFF.

Here the CDR3 DNA reads TGTGCCAGCTCCTGGGGGCCAGGCTCCTACGAGCAGTACTTC. Protein product: CASSWGPGSYEQYF. The chain has TRBV18 and TRBJ2-7; weak D call: TRBD1 (6 bases). The CDR3 length is 14 residues. The ends were cut back, 6 bases at V and 0 bases at J, with 12 bases in the middle. Germline CDR1 and CDR2: KGHSH and LQKENI.

V gene TRBV5-4 combines with J gene TRBJ2-4; TRBD1 aligns across 7 bases. In germline, CDR1 is SGHNT, CDR2 YYREEE (reference sequence). CDR3 size: 15 residues. The V segment lost 0 bases and the J segment 8 bases; nucleotides outside the gene matches: 8. The CDR3 DNA reads as TGTGCCAGCAGCTTGGGAGGGGGCGTATCAGACATTCAGTACTTC. Its protein is CASSLGGGVSDIQYF.

The genes are TRBV5-1 and TRBJ1-1; 9 bases are a match to TRBD1. J lost 0 bases, V lost 0 bases, and 9 bases had no gene match. The CDR3 spans 18 residues. The germline CDR1 and CDR2 sequences are SGHRS and YFSETQ. The CDR3 sequence: CASSLGPDRQGVNTEAFF. CDR3 coding DNA: TGCGCCAGCAGCTTGGGACCAGATAGACAGGGGGTGAACACTGAAGCTTTCTTT.

This clone showed up just a few times. The chain combines TRBV4-2 with TRBJ2-1, with D possibly TRBD2 on 6 matching bases. Trimming removed 1 base at V and 3 bases at J, with 10 bases between. From germline, CDR1 is LGHNA and CDR2 YNFKEQ. CDR3 length equals 15 residues. CDR3 bases: TGTGCCAGCAGCCAAGGACTAGGAGTCTACAATGAGCAGTTCTTC. It is translated as CASSQGLGVYNEQFF.

V usage is TRBV21-1 and J usage is TRBJ1-1. TRBV21-1 is recorded as a pseudogene. The CDR3 runs to 14 residues. Here the CDR3 reads CASSNPRGCTEAFF. In nucleotides, the CDR3 is TGTGCCAGCAGCAATCCCCGCGGTTGTACTGAAGCTTTCTTT.

CDR3 region: CASSVAGEWDVETQYF. CDR3 nucleotide sequence: TGTGCCAGCAGCGTCGCAGGGGAGTGGGATGTAGAGACCCAGTACTTC. V gene TRBV9 combines with J gene TRBJ2-5; a possible D gene is TRBD1 (6 bases). The CDR3 has 16 residues. Germline loops: CDR1 SGDLS, CDR2 YYNGEE. V was clipped by 2 bases and J by 4 bases, with 18 bases between them.

V is TRBV12-1 and J is TRBJ2-3; the listed D gene, TRBD2, was not tested against the DNA. TRBV12-1 is labeled a pseudogene. The CDR3 loop spans 13 amino acids. CDR3 in DNA: TGTGCCAGCAGCTTTGCTGCGCTAGCGGGCGGGTATTTT. Its protein product is CASSFAALAGGYF.

This clone was detected only once. The chain joins TRBV2 to TRBJ1-5; a weak D match, TRBD1 (6 bases). V lost 7 bases and J 5 bases, leaving 18 bases between the germline ends. CDR1 is SNHLY and CDR2 is FYNNEI in the germline V gene. The CDR3 has 15 residues. CDR3 sequence: CASKGQGISDQPQHF. In nucleotides, the CDR3 is TGTGCCAGCAAGGGGCAGGGGATATCAGATCAGCCCCAGCATTTT. Combining the CDR3 with reference TRBV2 and TRBJ1-5 gives the whole variable domain EPEVTQTPSHQVTQMGQEVILRCVPISNHLYFYWYRQILGQKVEFLVSFYNNEISEKSEIFDDQFSVERPDGSNFTLKIRSTKLEDSAMYFCASKGQGISDQPQHFGDGTRLSIL.

This rearrangement joins TRBV15 to TRBJ1-2; 9 positions agree with TRBD1. After removal of 3 bases from V and 4 bases from J, the junction contained 9 bases not matched to a gene. CDR1 LNHNV and CDR2 YYDKDF come from the germline V gene (reference sequence). This CDR3 region has 16 residues. DNA of the CDR3: TGTGCCACCAGCAGCGAGCTGGACAGGGGCTCCTATGGCTACACCTTC. It encodes CATSSELDRGSYGYTF.

V and J are TRBV11-2 and TRBJ1-5; 10 bases line up with TRBD1. Germline V gene lookup returns CDR1 SGHAT and CDR2 FQNNGV. This CDR3 contains 17 residues. The ends lost 4 bases at V and 0 bases at J; junction bases unmatched: 6. The CDR3: CASSSGTGALSNQPQHF. The CDR3 DNA follows: TGTGCCAGCAGCTCGGGGACAGGGGCACTTAGCAATCAGCCCCAGCATTTT.

This sequence joins TRBV11-2 and TRBJ2-2; the match to TRBD2 covers 7 bases. The J segment lost 4 bases and the V segment lost 5 bases, leaving 10 bases of the junction unmatched. The CDR3 contains 16 residues. Germline CDR1 reads SGHAT; CDR2 reads FQNNGV. The CDR3 reads CASSATSGRSTGELFF. The CDR3 region has the DNA TGTGCCAGCAGCGCTACTTCCGGGAGGTCCACCGGGGAGCTGTTTTTT.

The chain couples TRBV27 to TRBJ2-7; 8 nucleotides align to TRBD1. The trim removed 4 bases at V and 4 bases at J, leaving 6 bases unmatched. This CDR3 region has 14 residues. Germline CDR1 and CDR2: MNHEY and SMNVEV (reference sequence). DNA of the CDR3: TGTGCCAGCAGTTCCAGACAGGGGACATACGAGCAGTACTTC. Translation: CASSSRQGTYEQYF.

The rearrangement links TRBV2 to TRBJ2-3; 10 bases line up with TRBD1. CDR1 and CDR2 from the germline V gene are SNHLY and FYNNEI. V trimming: 4 bases; J trimming: 2 bases; junction bases outside the gene matches: 6. This CDR3 region has 16 residues. CDR3: CASSGLGTGVTDTQYF. In nucleotides, the CDR3 is TGTGCCAGCAGTGGCCTCGGGACAGGGGTCACAGATACGCAGTATTTT.

The chain combines TRBV27 with TRBJ1-2; 7 bases align to TRBD1. CDR3 length: 14 residues. CDR1 is MNHEY, CDR2 SMNVEV, per germline (reference sequence). Losses at the gene ends were 6 bases for V and 6 bases for J; bases not matched to a gene: 10. The CDR3 DNA follows: TGTGCCAGCAGACAGGGGATGGGTCTGAATGGCTACACCTTC. This translates into CASRQGMGLNGYTF.

This clone was counted once. The chain joins TRBV18 to TRBJ2-5; 8 bases match TRBD1. Losses at the gene ends were 6 bases for V and 1 base for J; bases not matched to a gene: 1. This CDR3 is built from 13 residues. Germline loops: CDR1 KGHSH, CDR2 LQKENI. The CDR3 loop reads CASSTGVQETQYF. The CDR3 nucleotides are TGTGCCAGCTCGACAGGGGTCCAAGAGACCCAGTACTTC. Using reference TRBV18 and TRBJ2-5 for the parts outside the CDR3, the full variable domain is NAGVMQNPRHLVRRRGQEARLRCSPMKGHSHVYWYRQLPEEGLKFMVYLQKENIIDESGMPKERFSAEFPKEGPSILRIQQVVRGDSAAYFCASSTGVQETQYFGPGTRLLVL.

V gene TRBV6-4 combines with J gene TRBJ1-1; tentative D call: TRBD1 (6 bases). The CDR3 is 13 residues long. From germline, CDR1 is MRHNA and CDR2 SNTAGT. Trimming took off 2 bases at V and 4 bases at J, with 8 bases between the two ends. DNA of the CDR3: TGTGCCAGCAGTGACCAGGGGTTCACTGAAGCTTTCTTT. Its protein is CASSDQGFTEAFF.